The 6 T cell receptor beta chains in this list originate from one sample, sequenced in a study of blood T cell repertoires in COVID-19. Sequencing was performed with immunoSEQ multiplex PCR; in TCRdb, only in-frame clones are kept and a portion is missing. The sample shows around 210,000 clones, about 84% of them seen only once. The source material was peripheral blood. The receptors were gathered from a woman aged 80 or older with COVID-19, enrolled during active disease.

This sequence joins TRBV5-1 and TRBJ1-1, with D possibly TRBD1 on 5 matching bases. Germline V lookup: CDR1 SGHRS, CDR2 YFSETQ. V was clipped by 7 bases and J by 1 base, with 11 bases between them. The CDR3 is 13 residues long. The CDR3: CASADTPNTEAFF. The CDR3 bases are TGCGCCAGCGCGGACACCCCGAACACTGAAGCTTTCTTT. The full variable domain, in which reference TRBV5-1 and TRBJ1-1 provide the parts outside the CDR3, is KAGVTQTPRYLIKTRGQQVTLSCSPISGHRSVSWYQQTPGQGLQFLFEYFSETQRNKGNFPGRFSGRQFSNSRSEMNVSTLELGDSALYLCASADTPNTEAFFGQGTRLTVV.

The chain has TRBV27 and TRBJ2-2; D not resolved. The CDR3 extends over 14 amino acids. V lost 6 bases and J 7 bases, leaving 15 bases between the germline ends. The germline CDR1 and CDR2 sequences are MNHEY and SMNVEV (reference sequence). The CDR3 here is CASSRNEANGELFF. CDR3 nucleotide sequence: TGTGCCAGCAGCCGAAATGAAGCGAACGGGGAGCTGTTTTTT.

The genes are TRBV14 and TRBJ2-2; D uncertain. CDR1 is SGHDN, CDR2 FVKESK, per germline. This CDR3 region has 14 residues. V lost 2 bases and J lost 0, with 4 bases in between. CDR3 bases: TGTGCCAGCAGCCAACTAGCGAACACCGGGGAGCTGTTTTTT. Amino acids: CASSQLANTGELFF.

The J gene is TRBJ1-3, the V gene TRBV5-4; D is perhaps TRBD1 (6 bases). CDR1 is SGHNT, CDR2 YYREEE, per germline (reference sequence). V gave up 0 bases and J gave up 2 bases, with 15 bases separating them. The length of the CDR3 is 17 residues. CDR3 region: CASSLAPGQPTGNTIYF. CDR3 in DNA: TGTGCCAGCAGCTTGGCACCTGGACAGCCTACTGGAAACACCATATATTTT. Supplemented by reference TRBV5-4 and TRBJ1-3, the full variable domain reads ETGVTQSPTHLIKTRGQQVTLRCSSQSGHNTVSWYQQALGQGPQFIFQYYREEENGRGNFPPRFSGLQFPNYSSELNVNALELDDSALYLCASSLAPGQPTGNTIYFGEGSWLTVV.

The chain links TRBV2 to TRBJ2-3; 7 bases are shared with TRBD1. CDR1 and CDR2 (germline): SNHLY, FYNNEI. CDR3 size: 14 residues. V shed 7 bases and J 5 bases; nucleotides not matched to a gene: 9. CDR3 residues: CASKARQGVDTQYF. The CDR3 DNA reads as TGTGCCAGCAAAGCGAGGCAGGGGGTAGATACGCAGTATTTT.

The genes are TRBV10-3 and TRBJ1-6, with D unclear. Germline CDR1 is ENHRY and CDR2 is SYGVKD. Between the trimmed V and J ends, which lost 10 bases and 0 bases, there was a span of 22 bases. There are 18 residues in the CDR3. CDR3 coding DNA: TGTGCCACCTCTCCAGTTGACTCAACTAGCTCCTATAATTCACCCCTCCACTTT. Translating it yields CATSPVDSTSSYNSPLHF.